This TCR beta chain emerged from a study of cytomegalovirus exposure and HLA in healthy donors. The count of this clone is one. Its antigen remains unknown. Overall study findings and caveats: The study assumed roughly uniform donor sequencing depth for presence/absence analyses. Trimming of TCR beta V- and J-genes showed a link, identified in a later analysis, to a missense DCLRE1C variant.

PCR amplification relied on 60 Vbeta primers (plus 13 Jbeta primers). As processed by the authors: About 12 million shared chains were among the approximately 80 million unique TCR beta chains that a later analysis counted. The assay was immunoSEQ multiplex PCR, and TCRdb's table has in-frame clones only and misses some. V, J and clone size are those of that table, while D and trimming were read from the DNA. The sample includes 50,000 to 55,000 clones, 55% to 80% of them seen just once. The ends lost 5 bases at V and 6 bases at J; junction bases unmatched: 16. In germline, CDR1 is SGHTA, CDR2 FQGTGA. CDR3 length: 17 residues.

Sequencing was carried out using PBMCs. V gene TRBV7-3 combines with J gene TRBJ1-2; 9 nucleotides match TRBD1. The receptor was isolated from a woman in her forties or fifties in good health and CMV-seropositive. The DNA of the CDR3 is TGTGCCAGCAGCCCCAGGGGCGCCGGGACAGGGTCCGATGGCTACACCTTC. Translated, it gives CASSPRGAGTGSDGYTF.